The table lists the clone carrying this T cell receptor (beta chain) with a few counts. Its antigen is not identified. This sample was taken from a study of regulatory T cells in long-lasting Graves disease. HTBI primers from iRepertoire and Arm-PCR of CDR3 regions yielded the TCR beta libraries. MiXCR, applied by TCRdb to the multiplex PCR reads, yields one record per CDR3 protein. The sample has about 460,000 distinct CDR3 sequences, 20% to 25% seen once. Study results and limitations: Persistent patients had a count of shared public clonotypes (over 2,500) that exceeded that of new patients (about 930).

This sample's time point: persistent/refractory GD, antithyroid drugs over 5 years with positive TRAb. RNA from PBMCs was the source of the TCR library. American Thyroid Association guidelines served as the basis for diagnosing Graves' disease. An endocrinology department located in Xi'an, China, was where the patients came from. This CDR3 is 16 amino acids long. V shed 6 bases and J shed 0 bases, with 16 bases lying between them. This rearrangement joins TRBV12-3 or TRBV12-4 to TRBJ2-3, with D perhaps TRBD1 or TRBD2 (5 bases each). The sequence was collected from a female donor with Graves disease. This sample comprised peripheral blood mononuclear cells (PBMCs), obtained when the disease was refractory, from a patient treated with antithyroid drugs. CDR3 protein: CASSPPWDGSTDTQYF. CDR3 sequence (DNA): TGTGCCAGCAGCCCCCCCTGGGACGGCAGCACAGATACGCAGTATTTT.